This T cell receptor beta chain was observed in a study of blood T cell repertoires in COVID-19. The method was immunoSEQ multiplex PCR; TCRdb's version includes in-frame clones alone and lacks a portion of them. This table holds fewer than 250,000 clones, about four fifths found once. Germline CDR1 SGHTA, CDR2 FQGNSA. V lost 0 bases and J lost 5, with 16 bases in between. The CDR3 totals 16 residues. Ages ranged from roughly 18 to 100 years, with residence in approximately 23 US areas. The chain combines TRBV7-2 with TRBJ1-2; perhaps TRBD1 as D (5 bases). The receptor's source is a man in his 60s who had recovered from COVID-19. Sequencing used PBMCs or T cells enriched from blood (not recorded which). The CDR3 sequence: CASSLALAGIIYGYTF. The CDR3 nucleotides are TGTGCCAGCAGCTTAGCGCTGGCAGGGATAATATATGGCTACACCTTC.